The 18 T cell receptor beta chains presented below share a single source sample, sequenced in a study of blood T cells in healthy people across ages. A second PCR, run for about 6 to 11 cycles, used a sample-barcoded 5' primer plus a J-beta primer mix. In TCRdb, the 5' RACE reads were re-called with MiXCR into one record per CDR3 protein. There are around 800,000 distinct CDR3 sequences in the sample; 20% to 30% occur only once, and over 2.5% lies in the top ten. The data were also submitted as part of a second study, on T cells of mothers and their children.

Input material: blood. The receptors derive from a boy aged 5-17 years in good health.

The CDR3 loop is CASSQTGYTDTQYF. The CDR3 DNA reads as TGTGCCAGCAGTCAGACAGGCTACACAGATACGCAGTATTTT. This chain joins TRBV7-9 and TRBJ2-3; D is possibly TRBD1 (6 bases). CDR1 SEHNR and CDR2 FQNEAQ come from the germline V gene (reference sequence). CDR3 size: 14 residues. The V end was cut by 6 bases, the J end by 2 bases, with 12 bases between.

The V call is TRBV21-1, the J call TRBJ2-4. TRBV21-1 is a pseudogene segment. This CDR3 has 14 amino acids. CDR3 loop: CASSKGTGKNIQYF. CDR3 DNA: TGTGCCAGCAGCAAAGGGACAGGCAAAAACATTCAGTACTTC.

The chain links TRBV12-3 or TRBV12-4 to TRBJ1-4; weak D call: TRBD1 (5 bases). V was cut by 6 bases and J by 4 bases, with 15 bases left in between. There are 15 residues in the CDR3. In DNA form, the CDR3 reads TGTGCCAGCAGCAACGGACGGGGGGTTAATGAAAAACTGTTTTTT. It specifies CASSNGRGVNEKLFF.

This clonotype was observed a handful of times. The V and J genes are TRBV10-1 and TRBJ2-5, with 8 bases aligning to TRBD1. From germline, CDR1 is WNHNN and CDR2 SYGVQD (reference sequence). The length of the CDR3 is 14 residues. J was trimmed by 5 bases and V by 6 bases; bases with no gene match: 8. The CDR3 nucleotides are TGCGCCAGCAGCGAAGACAGGGGTGATGAGACCCAGTACTTC. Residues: CASSEDRGDETQYF.

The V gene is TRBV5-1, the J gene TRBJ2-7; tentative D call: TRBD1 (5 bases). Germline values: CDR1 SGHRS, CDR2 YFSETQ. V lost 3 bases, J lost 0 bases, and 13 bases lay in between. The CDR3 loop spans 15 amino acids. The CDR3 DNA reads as TGCGCCAGCAGCTGGAACGACAGTCCCTCCTACGAGCAGTACTTC. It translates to CASSWNDSPSYEQYF.

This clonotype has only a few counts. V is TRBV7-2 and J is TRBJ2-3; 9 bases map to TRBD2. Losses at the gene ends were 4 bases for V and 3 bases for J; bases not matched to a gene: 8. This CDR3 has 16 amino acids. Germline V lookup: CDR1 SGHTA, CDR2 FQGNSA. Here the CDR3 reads CASSSPGLAGTDTQYF. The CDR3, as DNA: TGTGCCAGCAGCTCCCCAGGTCTAGCGGGGACAGATACGCAGTATTTT.

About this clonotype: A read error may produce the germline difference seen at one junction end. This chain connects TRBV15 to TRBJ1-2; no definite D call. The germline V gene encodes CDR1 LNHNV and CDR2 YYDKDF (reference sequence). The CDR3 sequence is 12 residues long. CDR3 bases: TGTGCCACCTCAAGAGGAACTACTGGCCACACCTTC. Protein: CATSRGTTGHTF.

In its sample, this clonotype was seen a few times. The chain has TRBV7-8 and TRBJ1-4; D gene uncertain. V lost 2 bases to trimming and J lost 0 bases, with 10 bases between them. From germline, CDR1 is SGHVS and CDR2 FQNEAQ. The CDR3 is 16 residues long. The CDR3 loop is CASSLLIGSTNEKLFF. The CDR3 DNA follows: TGTGCCAGCAGCTTACTCATAGGCTCAACTAATGAAAAACTGTTTTTT.

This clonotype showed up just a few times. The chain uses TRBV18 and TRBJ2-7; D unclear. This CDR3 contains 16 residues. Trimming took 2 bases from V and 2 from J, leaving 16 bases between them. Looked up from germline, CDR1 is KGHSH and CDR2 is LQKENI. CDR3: CASSPWKSDGTYEQYF. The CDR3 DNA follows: TGTGCCAGCTCACCATGGAAGAGCGACGGAACCTACGAGCAGTACTTC.

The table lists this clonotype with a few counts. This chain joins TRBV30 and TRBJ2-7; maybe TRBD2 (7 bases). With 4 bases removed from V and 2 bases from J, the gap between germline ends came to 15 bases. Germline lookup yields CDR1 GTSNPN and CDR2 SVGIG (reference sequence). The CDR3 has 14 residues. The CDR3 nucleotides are TGTGCCTGGATCCCCGCGGGGGCCCCCTACGAGCAGTACTTC. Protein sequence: CAWIPAGAPYEQYF. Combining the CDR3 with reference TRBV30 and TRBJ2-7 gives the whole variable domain SQTIHQWPATLVQPVGSPLSLECTVEGTSNPNLYWYRQAAGRGLQLLFYSVGIGQISSEVPQNLSASRPQDRQFILSSKKLLLSDSGFYLCAWIPAGAPYEQYFGPGTRLTVT.

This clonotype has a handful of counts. CDR3 residues: CASSITRQATNEKLFF. CDR3 DNA sequence: TGTGCCAGCAGCATAACCCGACAGGCAACTAATGAAAAACTGTTTTTT. The gene calls are TRBV28 and TRBJ1-4; tentatively, D is TRBD1 (6 bases). Germline loops: CDR1 MDHEN, CDR2 SYDVKM. Trimming removed 6 bases at V and 0 bases at J, with 14 bases between. The CDR3 has 16 amino acids.

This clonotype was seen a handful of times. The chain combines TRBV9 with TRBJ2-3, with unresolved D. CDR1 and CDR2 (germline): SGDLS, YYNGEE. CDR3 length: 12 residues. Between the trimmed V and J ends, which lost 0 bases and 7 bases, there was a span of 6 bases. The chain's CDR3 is CASSVEENTQYF. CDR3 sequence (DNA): TGTGCCAGCAGCGTAGAGGAGAATACGCAGTATTTT.

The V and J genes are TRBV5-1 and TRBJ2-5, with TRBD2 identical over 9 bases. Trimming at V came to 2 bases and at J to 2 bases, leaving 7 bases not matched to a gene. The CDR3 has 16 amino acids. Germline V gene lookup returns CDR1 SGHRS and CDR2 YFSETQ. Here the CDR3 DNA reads TGCGCCAGCAGCTTAGGAGGGACTAGCAATCAAGAGACCCAGTACTTC. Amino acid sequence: CASSLGGTSNQETQYF.

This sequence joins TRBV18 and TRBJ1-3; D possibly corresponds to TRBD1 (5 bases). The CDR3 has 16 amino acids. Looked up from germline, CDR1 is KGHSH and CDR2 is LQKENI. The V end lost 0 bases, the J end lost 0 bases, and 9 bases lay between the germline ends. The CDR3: CASSPPGPDSGNTIYF. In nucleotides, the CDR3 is TGTGCCAGCTCACCACCGGGGCCTGACTCTGGAAACACCATATATTTT.

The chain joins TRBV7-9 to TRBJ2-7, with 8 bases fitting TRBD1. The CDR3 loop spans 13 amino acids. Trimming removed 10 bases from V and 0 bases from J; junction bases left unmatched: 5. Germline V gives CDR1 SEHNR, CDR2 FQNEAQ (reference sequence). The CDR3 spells CAIDRGSSYEQYF. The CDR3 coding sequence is TGTGCCATAGACAGGGGAAGCTCCTACGAGCAGTACTTC.

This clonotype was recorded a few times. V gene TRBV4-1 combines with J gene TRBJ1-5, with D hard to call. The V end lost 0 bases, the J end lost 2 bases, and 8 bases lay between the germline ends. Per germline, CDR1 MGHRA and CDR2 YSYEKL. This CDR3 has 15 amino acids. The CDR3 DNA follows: TGCGCCAGCAGCCAAGAGGACCGGGGCAATCAGCCCCAGCATTTT. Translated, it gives CASSQEDRGNQPQHF.

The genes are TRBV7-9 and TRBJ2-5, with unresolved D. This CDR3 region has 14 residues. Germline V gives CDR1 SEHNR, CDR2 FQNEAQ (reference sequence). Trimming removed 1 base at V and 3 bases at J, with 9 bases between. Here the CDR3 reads CASSLDWQKETQYF. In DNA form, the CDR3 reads TGTGCCAGCAGCTTAGATTGGCAGAAAGAGACCCAGTACTTC.

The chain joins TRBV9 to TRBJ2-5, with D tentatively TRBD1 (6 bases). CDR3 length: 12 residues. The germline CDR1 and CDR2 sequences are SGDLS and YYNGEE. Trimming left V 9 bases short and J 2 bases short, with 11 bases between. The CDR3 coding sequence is TGTGCCAACGGACAGAATCAAGAGACCCAGTACTTC. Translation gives CANGQNQETQYF.